This TCR beta chain was profiled in a study of T-cell memory formation after mild COVID-19. Study overall: Clustering of TCRs was largely donor specific.

The table lists this clonotype with many counts. Its antigen is undetermined. Study-level findings and limits: Pre-infection memory carried some responding clones, suggesting that cross-reactive memory joined. CD4+ contracting clones lay mainly in CM and EM, CD8+ ones in EMRA.

The CDR3 extends over 15 amino acids. Germline assignment: CDR1 SGHTA and CDR2 FQGNSA. After removal of 3 bases from V and 4 bases from J, the junction contained 7 bases not matched to a gene. cDNA libraries for TCR alpha and TCR beta, carrying sample barcodes and UMIs, came from 5'RACE with constant-segment primers. TCRdb processed the 5' RACE reads anew with MiXCR; each CDR3 protein has one entry. The sample includes a few hundred thousand distinct CDR3 sequences, 7.5% to 10% of them seen just once. The TCR was taken from a man aged 18 to 29 who had mild COVID-19 (a few samples of this study predate the infection). Cell type and time point are not known. Sequencing input: PBMCs or a T cell subset sorted from them (not recorded which). V usage is TRBV7-2 and J usage is TRBJ2-3; 7 nucleotides align to TRBD2. The CDR3 protein is CASSLSGVRSDTQYF. Here the CDR3 DNA reads TGTGCCAGCAGCTTGAGCGGGGTGAGGTCAGATACGCAGTATTTT.